This T cell receptor (beta chain) appears in the sequencing data of a study of T cell responses to AZD1222 COVID-19 vaccine. Findings and limits, study-wide: Spike-spanning, vaccine-associated CD4 TCRs were dominant at 160-218 and 743-854. Possibly, clonal diversity was underestimated; donors were largely white British and included more females.

Researchers grouped second doses given at about 4 or about 12 weeks into one pool. Note on this clone: Its antigen is undetermined.

Between the trimmed V and J ends, which lost 11 bases and 6 bases, there was a span of 25 bases. CDR1 is MRHNA, CDR2 SNTAGT, per germline. CDR3 length equals 15 residues. Generated by immunoSEQ multiplex PCR, the TCRdb table keeps only in-frame clones and is missing some. The data contain about 270,000 clones, almost 95% of them singletons. The V call is TRBV6-4, the J call TRBJ1-2; D remains ambiguous. The source is an adult who received the AZD1222 COVID-19 vaccine. This sample comprised peripheral blood, obtained 28 days after the second AZD1222 dose. The CDR3 DNA is TGTGCCTCCCCCCCGAGGGTGCCTAGTCAGAATGGCTACACCTTC. Amino acid sequence: CASPPRVPSQNGYTF.